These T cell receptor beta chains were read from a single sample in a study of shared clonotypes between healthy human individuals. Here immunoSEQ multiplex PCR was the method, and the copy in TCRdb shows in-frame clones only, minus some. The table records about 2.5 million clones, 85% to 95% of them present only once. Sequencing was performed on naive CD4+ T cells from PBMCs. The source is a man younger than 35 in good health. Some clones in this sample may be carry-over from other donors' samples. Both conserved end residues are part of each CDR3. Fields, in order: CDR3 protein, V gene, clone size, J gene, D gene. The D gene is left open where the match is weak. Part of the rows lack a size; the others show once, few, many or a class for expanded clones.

CAITTRFYGYTF	TRBV28	.	TRBJ1-2	.
CASSERGNQPQHF	TRBV6-1	once	TRBJ1-5	.
CATSHVGGNTEAFF	TRBV15	.	TRBJ1-1	.
CASSGNRNEKLFF	TRBV14	.	TRBJ1-4	.
CASSPTGQGGYEQYF	TRBV6-4	.	TRBJ2-7	TRBD1
CASSPMGPVYEQYF	TRBV5-1	.	TRBJ2-7	.
CASSDTTNEKLFF	TRBV2	.	TRBJ1-4	.
CASSVGGAYEQYF	TRBV5-4	.	TRBJ2-7	.
CASSEPSLSSYNEQFF	TRBV11-2	.	TRBJ2-1	.
CASSSFQVLGYEQYF	TRBV7-8	once	TRBJ2-7	.
CATSRFPGLAGGSKYF	TRBV15	.	TRBJ2-7	TRBD2
CASSSGVSYEQYF	TRBV5-1	.	TRBJ2-7	.
CAWNELPVGYGYTF	TRBV30	.	TRBJ1-2	.
CASRKVNTEAFF	TRBV5-8	few	TRBJ1-1	.
CASSTREGQETQYF	TRBV6-1	.	TRBJ2-5	TRBD2
CASSLSGVGTEAFF	TRBV28	.	TRBJ1-1	.
CSSRLTDTQYF	TRBV29-1	.	TRBJ2-3	.